What follows are 18 T cell receptor beta chains derived from one specimen sequenced in a study of beta chain features in type 1 diabetes. Every bit of the isolated RNA underwent reverse transcription, so sequencing read expressed TCRB transcripts. TCRdb's table, derived via immunoSEQ multiplex PCR, lists solely in-frame clones and lacks some. The table has around 140,000 clones, over 8% seen once. The sequenced material came from central memory CD4+ T cells from blood. Receptors were obtained from a woman aged 35 to 49 in good health.

This clone was detected only a few times. The CDR3 sequence: CASSVARVGQPQHF. The CDR3 DNA reads TGTGCCAGTAGTGTGGCCAGGGTGGGTCAGCCCCAGCATTTT. V is TRBV19 and J is TRBJ1-5; tentatively, D is TRBD1 (5 bases). The CDR3 is 14 amino acids. Trimming cost V 5 bases and J 6 bases, with 14 bases left between them. CDR1 and CDR2 (germline): LNHDA, SQIVND (reference sequence).

J is TRBJ1-4 and V is TRBV19, with TRBD1 matching over 7 bases. V was clipped by 7 bases and J by 5 bases; unmatched bases: 4. The CDR3 loop spans 13 amino acids. CDR1 and CDR2 (germline): LNHDA, SQIVND (reference sequence). CDR3: CASIKGANEKLFF. CDR3 nucleotides: TGTGCCAGTATCAAGGGGGCGAATGAAAAACTGTTTTTT.

In its sample, this clone was seen a few times. The CDR3 DNA follows: TGTGCCAGCAGTTCCAGACAGGACGCCTACAATGAGCAGTTCTTC. Its translation is CASSSRQDAYNEQFF. This chain links TRBV7-2 with TRBJ2-1, with TRBD1 as a possible D gene (6 bases). Germline V gene sequence: CDR1 SGHTA, CDR2 FQGNSA. The CDR3 has 15 amino acids. Trimming stripped 6 bases from V and 2 bases from J, with 14 bases between.

The chain recombines TRBV18 with TRBJ1-3; D remains ambiguous. Deletions cut 4 bases from V and 1 base from J, with 17 bases between. The CDR3 sequence is 17 residues long. CDR1 and CDR2 from the germline V gene are KGHSH and LQKENI. The CDR3 loop is CASSRLGPDRSGNTIYF. The CDR3, as DNA: TGTGCCAGCTCACGACTAGGACCAGACCGTTCTGGAAACACCATATATTTT.

The rearrangement uses TRBV15 and TRBJ2-3, with 9 bases fitting TRBD2. V lost 2 bases and J lost 6; bases outside the gene matches: 6. In germline, CDR1 is LNHNV, CDR2 YYDKDF (reference sequence). The CDR3 sequence is 15 residues long. The CDR3 DNA reads TGTGCCACCAGCAGATCGCGGGGGGGCCGGGATACGCAGTATTTT. It codes for CATSRSRGGRDTQYF.

The chain joins TRBV28 to TRBJ1-4, with D unclear. Trimming removed 7 bases from V and 0 bases from J, with 6 bases in between. The CDR3 has 13 residues. Germline V gene data show CDR1 as MDHEN and CDR2 as SYDVKM. CDR3 coding DNA: TGTGCCAGCACGGACTCAACTAATGAAAAACTGTTTTTT. It codes for CASTDSTNEKLFF.

The chain links TRBV7-8 to TRBJ2-7; D might be TRBD1 (5 bases). Germline V CDR1 and CDR2: SGHVS, FQNEAQ. The CDR3 runs 14 residues. V lost 1 base to trimming and J lost 4 bases, with 11 bases between them. CDR3 in DNA: TGTGCCAGCAGCTTAGTGATAGGACAATACGAGCAGTACTTC. This translates into CASSLVIGQYEQYF.

The chain has TRBV14 and TRBJ2-7, with 11 bases that match TRBD1. Unmatched junction bases numbered 6, after V lost 4 bases and J lost 4 bases. Per the germline V gene, CDR1 is SGHDN and CDR2 is FVKESK. CDR3 length equals 15 residues. As DNA, the CDR3 is TGTGCCAGCAGCCCCGGGACAGGGGGGCTGTACGAGCAGTACTTC. It specifies CASSPGTGGLYEQYF.

This chain links TRBV9 with TRBJ2-7, with D tentatively TRBD2 (6 bases). The CDR3 covers 18 residues. In germline, CDR1 is SGDLS, CDR2 YYNGEE. V gave up 3 bases and J gave up 6 bases, with 28 bases separating them. CDR3 in amino acids: CASSGTGSPRTGSSEQYF. The CDR3 DNA follows: TGTGCCAGCAGCGGTACCGGGAGCCCCAGGACCGGGTCTTCCGAGCAGTACTTC.

There are a few counts of this clone. At the DNA level, this CDR3 is encoded by other sequences in the same sample as well. The V and J genes are TRBV29-1 and TRBJ2-2; 9 nucleotides align to TRBD1. CDR3 length equals 13 residues. Germline-derived CDR1 and CDR2 are SQVTM and ANQGSEA. V shed 7 bases and J 3 bases; nucleotides not matched to a gene: 3. The CDR3 sequence is CSADRGYTGELFF. CDR3 DNA sequence: TGCAGCGCGGACAGGGGCTACACCGGGGAGCTGTTTTTT.

The sample holds a few counts of this clone. The V call is TRBV12-2, the J call TRBJ2-3; TRBD2, the table's D call, lacks a check against the DNA. TRBV12-2 is marked as a pseudogene. This CDR3 comprises 17 residues. The CDR3: CASRPCLGRIYTDTQYF. The CDR3 DNA reads as TGTGCAAGTCGCCCGTGCCTAGGTAGGATCTACACAGATACGCAGTATTTT.

V usage is TRBV29-1 and J usage is TRBJ2-4, with D perhaps matching TRBD1 (6 bases). CDR1 SQVTM and CDR2 ANQGSEA come from the germline V gene. The CDR3 has 10 residues. The V gene lost 7 bases and the J gene lost 13 bases, with 14 bases spanning the gap. The CDR3 region is CSAGDRYQYF. The DNA of the CDR3 is TGCAGCGCTGGCGACAGGTACCAGTACTTC.

This clone appeared many times. This rearrangement joins TRBV7-9 to TRBJ1-6, with D possibly matching TRBD1 (5 bases). The germline V and J ends were trimmed by 0 bases and 7 bases, with 10 bases remaining between them. Germline values: CDR1 SEHNR, CDR2 FQNEAQ (reference sequence). The CDR3 is 15 residues long. The CDR3 DNA is TGTGCCAGCAGCTTAGCAGGGGTGAACAATTCACCCCTCCACTTT. It yields the protein CASSLAGVNNSPLHF.

This clone showed up just a few times. CDR3 protein: CASSQSRTQYF. DNA of the CDR3: TGTGCCAGCAGCCAATCTAGAACCCAGTACTTC. This rearrangement joins TRBV14 to TRBJ2-5, with D unclear. Trimming removed 2 bases from V and 8 bases from J, with 6 bases in between. The germline CDR1 and CDR2 sequences are SGHDN and FVKESK. The CDR3 is made up of 11 amino acids.

The chain joins TRBV5-4 to TRBJ1-2; maybe TRBD1 (5 bases). Trimming shortened V by 0 bases and J by 10 bases, and 13 bases separated the two germline ends. Germline V CDR1 and CDR2: SGHNT, YYREEE (reference sequence). There are 13 residues in the CDR3. The CDR3 sequence: CASSLVAGGVYTF. CDR3 bases: TGTGCCAGCAGCTTGGTAGCGGGGGGGGTCTACACCTTC.

This clone came up a few times. CDR3 region: CASSEEAAYTDTQYF. The CDR3 DNA is TGCGCCAGCAGTGAAGAGGCAGCGTACACAGATACGCAGTATTTT. The chain joins TRBV10-1 to TRBJ2-3, with D unresolved. V was trimmed by 3 bases and J by 2 bases, leaving 12 bases between them. Germline values: CDR1 WNHNN, CDR2 SYGVQD (reference sequence). The CDR3 is 15 amino acids.

The V and J genes are TRBV6-5 and TRBJ2-1; 7 bases are shared with TRBD1. The V segment lost 7 bases and the J segment 2 bases; nucleotides outside the gene matches: 8. Per the germline V gene, CDR1 is MNHEY and CDR2 is SVGAGI. This CDR3 spans 15 amino acids. As DNA, the CDR3 is TGTGCCAGCACAAACGTGGGGACAGCCTACAATGAGCAGTTCTTC. It is translated as CASTNVGTAYNEQFF.

CDR3 protein: CASSLYASSGANNEQFF. The CDR3 DNA reads TGTGCCAGCAGCTTATACGCCTCTAGCGGGGCGAACAATGAGCAGTTCTTC. The chain is built from TRBV7-9 and TRBJ2-1; 9 bases fit TRBD2. Germline values: CDR1 SEHNR, CDR2 FQNEAQ (reference sequence). The CDR3 length is 17 residues. The trim removed 2 bases at V and 5 bases at J, leaving 10 bases unmatched.